Included here is one TCR beta chain sequence, with context. Its antigen is as yet unknown. The sample is drawn from a study of T cells after yellow fever vaccination. Broader study findings: Contaminating bulk clonotypes could be abundant in FACS-sorted repertoires.

TCRdb processed the 5' RACE reads anew with MiXCR; each CDR3 protein has one entry. The table includes about 550,000 distinct CDR3 sequences, around 21% detected once. The CDR3 has 14 amino acids. The V gene lost 4 bases and the J gene lost 4 bases, with 13 bases spanning the gap. From germline, CDR1 is SGHDN and CDR2 FVKESK. The gene calls are TRBV14 and TRBJ2-5, with D perhaps matching TRBD2 (5 bases). The origin of this receptor is a man aged 25 to 40 who received the YFV17D yellow fever vaccine. This sample comprised PBMCs, obtained 15 days after the yellow fever booster vaccination. The CDR3 here is CASSPTTWGETQYF. DNA for the CDR3: TGTGCCAGCAGCCCGACTACGTGGGGAGAGACCCAGTACTTC.